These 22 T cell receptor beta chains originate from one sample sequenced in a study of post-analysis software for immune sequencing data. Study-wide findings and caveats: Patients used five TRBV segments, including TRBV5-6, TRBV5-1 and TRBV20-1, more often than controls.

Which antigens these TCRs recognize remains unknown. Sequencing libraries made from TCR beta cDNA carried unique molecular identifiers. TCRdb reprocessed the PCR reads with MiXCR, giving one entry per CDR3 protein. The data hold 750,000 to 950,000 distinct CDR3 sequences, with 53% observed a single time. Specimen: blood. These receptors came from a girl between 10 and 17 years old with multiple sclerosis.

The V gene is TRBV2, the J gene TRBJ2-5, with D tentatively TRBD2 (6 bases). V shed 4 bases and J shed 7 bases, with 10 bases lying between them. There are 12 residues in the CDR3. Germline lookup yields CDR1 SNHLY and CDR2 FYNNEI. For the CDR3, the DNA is TGTGCCAGCAGTGTCGGGGGTACGACCCAGTACTTC. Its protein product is CASSVGGTTQYF.

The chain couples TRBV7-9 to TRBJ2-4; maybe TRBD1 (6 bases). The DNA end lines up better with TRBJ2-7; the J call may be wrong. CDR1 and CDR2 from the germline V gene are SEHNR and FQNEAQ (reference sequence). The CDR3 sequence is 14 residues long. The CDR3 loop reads CASSLSNRAHEQYF. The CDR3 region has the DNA TGTGCCAGCAGCTTATCGAACAGGGCCCACGAGCAGTACTTC.

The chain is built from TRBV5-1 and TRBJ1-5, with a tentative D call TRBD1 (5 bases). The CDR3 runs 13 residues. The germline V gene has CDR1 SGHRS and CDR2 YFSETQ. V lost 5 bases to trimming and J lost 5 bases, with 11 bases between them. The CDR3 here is CASRSDTYQPQHF. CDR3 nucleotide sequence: TGCGCCAGCAGATCGGACACCTATCAGCCCCAGCATTTT.

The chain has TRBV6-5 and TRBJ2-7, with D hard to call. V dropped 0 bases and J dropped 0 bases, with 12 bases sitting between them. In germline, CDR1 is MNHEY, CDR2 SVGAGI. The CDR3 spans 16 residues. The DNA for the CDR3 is TGTGCCAGCAGTTACTCGACCGTAGGCTCCTCCTACGAGCAGTACTTC. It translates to CASSYSTVGSSYEQYF.

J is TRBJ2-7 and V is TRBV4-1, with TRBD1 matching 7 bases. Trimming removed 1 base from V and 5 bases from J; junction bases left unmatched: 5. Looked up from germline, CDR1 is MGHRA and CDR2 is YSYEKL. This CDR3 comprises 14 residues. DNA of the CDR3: TGCGCCAGCAGCCAAGGGACAGGCCGAAACGAGCAGTACTTC. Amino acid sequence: CASSQGTGRNEQYF.

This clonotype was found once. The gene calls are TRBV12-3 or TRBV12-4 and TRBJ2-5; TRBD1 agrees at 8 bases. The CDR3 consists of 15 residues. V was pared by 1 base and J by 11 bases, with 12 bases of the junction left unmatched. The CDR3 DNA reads TGTGCCAGCAGTTTAGTCGGGACAGGATACAATGAGCAGTACTTC. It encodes CASSLVGTGYNEQYF.

The CDR3 DNA is TGCAGTGCTAGAGCGGGGAATAACAATGAGCAGTTCTTC. Encoded protein: CSARAGNNNEQFF. The V and J genes are TRBV20-1 and TRBJ2-1, with D possibly matching TRBD2 (5 bases). There are 13 residues in the CDR3. The germline V gene has CDR1 DFQATT and CDR2 SNEGSKA (reference sequence). V was shortened by 1 base and J by 5 bases, with 9 bases between the two germline ends.

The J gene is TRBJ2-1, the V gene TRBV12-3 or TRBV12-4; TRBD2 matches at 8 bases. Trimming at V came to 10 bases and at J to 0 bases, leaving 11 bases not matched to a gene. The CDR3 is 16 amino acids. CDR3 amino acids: CATEPVAGTSYNEQFF. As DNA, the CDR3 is TGTGCCACCGAGCCCGTAGCGGGGACCTCCTACAATGAGCAGTTCTTC.

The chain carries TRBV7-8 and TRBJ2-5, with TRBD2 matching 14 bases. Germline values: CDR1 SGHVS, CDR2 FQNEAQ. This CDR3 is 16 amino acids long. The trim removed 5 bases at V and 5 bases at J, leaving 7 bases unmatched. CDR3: CASSHRTSGGLETQYF. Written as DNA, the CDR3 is TGTGCCAGCAGCCATCGGACTAGCGGGGGGCTGGAGACCCAGTACTTC.

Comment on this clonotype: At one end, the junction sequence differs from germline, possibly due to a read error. In nucleotides, the CDR3 is TGCAGTGCTCCGACAGCGGGAAGCGCAGATACGCCGTATTTT. Translation: CSAPTAGSADTPYF. This chain connects TRBV20-1 to TRBJ2-3, with TRBD2 identical over 7 bases. In germline, CDR1 is DFQATT, CDR2 SNEGSKA (reference sequence). CDR3 length: 14 residues.

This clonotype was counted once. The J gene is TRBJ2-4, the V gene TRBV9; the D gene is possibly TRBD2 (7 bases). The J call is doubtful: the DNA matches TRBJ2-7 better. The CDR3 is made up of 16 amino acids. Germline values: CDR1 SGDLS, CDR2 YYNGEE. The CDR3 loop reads CASSQGGVTVPYEQYF. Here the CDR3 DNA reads TGTGCCAGCAGCCAAGGGGGGGTTACGGTCCCCTACGAGCAGTACTTC.

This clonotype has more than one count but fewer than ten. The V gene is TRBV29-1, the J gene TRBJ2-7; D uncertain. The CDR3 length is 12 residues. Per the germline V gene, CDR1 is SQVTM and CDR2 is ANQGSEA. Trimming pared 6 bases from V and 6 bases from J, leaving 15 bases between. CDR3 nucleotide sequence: TGCAGCGTATATGGGCGGTTGGGCGAGCAGTACTTC. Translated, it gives CSVYGRLGEQYF.

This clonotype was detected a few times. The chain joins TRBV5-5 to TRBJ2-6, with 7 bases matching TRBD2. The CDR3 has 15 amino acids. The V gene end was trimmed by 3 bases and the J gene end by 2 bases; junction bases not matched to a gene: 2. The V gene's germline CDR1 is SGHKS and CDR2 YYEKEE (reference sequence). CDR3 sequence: CASSYSGTGANVLTF. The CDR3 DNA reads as TGTGCCAGCAGCTACAGCGGGACTGGGGCCAACGTCCTGACTTTC.

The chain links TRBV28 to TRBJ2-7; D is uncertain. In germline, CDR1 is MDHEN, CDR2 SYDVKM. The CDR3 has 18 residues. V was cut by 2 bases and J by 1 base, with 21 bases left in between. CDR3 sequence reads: CASSLTRMLRTDSYEQYF. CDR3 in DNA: TGTGCCAGCAGTTTAACCCGCATGTTAAGGACCGATTCCTACGAGCAGTACTTC.

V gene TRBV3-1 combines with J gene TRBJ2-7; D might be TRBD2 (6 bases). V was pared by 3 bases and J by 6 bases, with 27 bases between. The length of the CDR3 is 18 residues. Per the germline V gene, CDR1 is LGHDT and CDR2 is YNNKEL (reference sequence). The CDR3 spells CASSHRRTGVNWSGEQYF. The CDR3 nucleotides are TGTGCCAGCAGCCACCGGCGGACGGGAGTAAATTGGTCCGGCGAGCAGTACTTC.

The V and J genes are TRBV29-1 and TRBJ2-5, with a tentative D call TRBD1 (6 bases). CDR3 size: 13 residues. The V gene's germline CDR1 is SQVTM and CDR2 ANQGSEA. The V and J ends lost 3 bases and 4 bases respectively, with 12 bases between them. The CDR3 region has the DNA TGCAGCGTTGATCAACAGGGCCCAGAGACCCAGTACTTC. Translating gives CSVDQQGPETQYF.

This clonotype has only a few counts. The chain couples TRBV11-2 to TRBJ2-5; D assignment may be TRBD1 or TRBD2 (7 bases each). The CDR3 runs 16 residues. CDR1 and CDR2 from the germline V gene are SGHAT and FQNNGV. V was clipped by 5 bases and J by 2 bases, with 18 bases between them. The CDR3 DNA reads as TGTGCCAGCAGCGCAGGGGGGGTAGCGCTTCAAGAGACCCAGTACTTC. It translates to CASSAGGVALQETQYF.

The CDR3 protein is CATQLTGSETQYF. DNA for the CDR3: TGTGCCACCCAACTTACAGGGTCGGAGACCCAGTACTTC. The chain uses TRBV24-1 and TRBJ2-5, with TRBD1 as a possible D gene (6 bases). CDR1 and CDR2 from the germline V gene are KGHDR and SFDVKD. The V gene lost 9 bases and the J gene lost 5 bases, with 15 bases spanning the gap. The CDR3 is 13 amino acids.

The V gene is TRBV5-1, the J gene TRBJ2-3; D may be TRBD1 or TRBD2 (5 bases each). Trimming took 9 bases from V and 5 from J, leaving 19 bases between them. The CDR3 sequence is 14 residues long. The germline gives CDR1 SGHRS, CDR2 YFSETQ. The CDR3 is CATNRDPTQDTQYF. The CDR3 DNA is TGCGCCACCAACCGGGACCCAACACAAGATACGCAGTATTTT.

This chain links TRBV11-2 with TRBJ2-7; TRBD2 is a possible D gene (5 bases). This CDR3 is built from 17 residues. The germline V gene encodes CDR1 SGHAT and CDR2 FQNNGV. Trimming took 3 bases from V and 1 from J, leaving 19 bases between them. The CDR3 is CASSLQRVGLYSYEQYF. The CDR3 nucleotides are TGTGCCAGCAGCTTGCAGAGGGTAGGGCTCTATTCCTACGAGCAGTACTTC.

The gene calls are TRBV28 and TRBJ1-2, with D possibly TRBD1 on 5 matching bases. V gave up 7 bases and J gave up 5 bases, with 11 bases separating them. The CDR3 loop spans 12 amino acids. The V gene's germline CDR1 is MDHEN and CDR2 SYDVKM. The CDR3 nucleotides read TGTGCCAGCACCCAACAGGAATATGGCTACACCTTC. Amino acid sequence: CASTQQEYGYTF.

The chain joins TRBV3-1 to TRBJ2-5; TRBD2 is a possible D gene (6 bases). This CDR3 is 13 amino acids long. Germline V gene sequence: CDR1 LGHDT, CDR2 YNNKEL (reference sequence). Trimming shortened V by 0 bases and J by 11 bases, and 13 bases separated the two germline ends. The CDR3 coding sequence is TGTGCCAGCAGCCAAGAGTCCGGGGGAAGGCAGTACTTC. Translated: CASSQESGGRQYF.